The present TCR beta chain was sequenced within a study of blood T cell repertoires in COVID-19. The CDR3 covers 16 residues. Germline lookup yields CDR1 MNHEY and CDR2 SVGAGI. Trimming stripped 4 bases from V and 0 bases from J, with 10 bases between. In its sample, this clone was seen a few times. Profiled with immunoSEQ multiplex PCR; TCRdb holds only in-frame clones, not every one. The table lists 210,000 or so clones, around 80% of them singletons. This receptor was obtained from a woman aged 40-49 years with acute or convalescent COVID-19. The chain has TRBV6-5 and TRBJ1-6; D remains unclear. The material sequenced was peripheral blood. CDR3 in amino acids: CASSSWSASYNSPLHF. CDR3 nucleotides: TGTGCCAGCAGTTCATGGAGTGCCTCCTATAATTCACCCCTCCACTTT.